The T cell receptor (beta chain) under discussion was sequenced for a study of cytomegalovirus exposure and HLA in healthy donors (dated by TCRdb to the late 2010s). At the level of the whole study: An earlier analysis of roughly 570 of the donors reported 276 Gb of sequence data and 90 million to 120 million unique TCR beta sequences obtained from about 200 million T cells. The study combined high-throughput TCR immunosequencing, statistical association of individual TCRs with disease status, and machine learning to predict cytomegalovirus infection status. Along with the approximately 650-subject first cohort, a separate validation cohort of 120 different subjects was used. All discovery cohort repertoires had been generated using a single sequencing platform. The number of donors typed differed by locus, with about 620-630 for A, B, C, DRB1 and DQB1, around 500 for DQA1, 600 to 610 for DPA1, and some 440 for DPB1. The study was designed to test whether signatures of past pathogen exposure could be identified by cataloging public T cell receptors. Of the roughly 410 genotyped donors, 75% to 85% were placed in the genetic ancestry cluster associated with self-reported Caucasian donors. A later genetic analysis took genome-wide SNP genotypes for about 55% of the 666 donors and used that subset as a discovery cohort. Class I and class II HLA loci were covered by the typing at four-digit resolution. In the later analysis, no new phenotypic data were used to find candidate immune exposures; instead, reliance was placed on TCR beta sequences and their occurrence across donors. Across roughly 420 genotyped donors of the cohort, an average of approximately 240,000 unique TCR beta nucleotide sequences per donor were sequenced, and roughly 18% of those sequences were non-productive. Around 300 gigabases of sequencing data and around 87 million unique TCR sequences were included in an early release covering roughly 700 HLA-typed donors. Donor age, sex, ethnicity and CMV serostatus were compiled together with the repertoire data. To study patterns of TCR occurrence, a later analysis re-analyzed previously published TCR beta repertoires from just over 650 donors and added high-resolution HLA genotyping. An earlier analysis of nearly 600 of the donors applied high-throughput TCR beta sequencing to assess whether each TCR beta V gene segment acted as functional or pseudogenic. The study profiled the T cell repertoires of about 720 subjects by immunosequencing and related them to cytomegalovirus serostatus. Four or five DR-DQ haplotypes were treated as single units for association and clustering because of strong linkage in the cohort. Study-wide findings and limitations: Linkage disequilibrium might explain the correlated functional status among segregating V segments, but an unknown experimental factor could not be ruled out. A further reported finding was that TCR beta sequences accurately predicted the HLA-A and HLA-B alleles for most subjects in the first cohort. An association between a missense DCLRE1C variant and V-gene and J-gene trimming of TCR beta chains was found in a later genetic analysis and replicated in an independent cohort. Some IMGT-functional V segments, including TRBV6-2 and TRBV6-3, could not be told apart with the 87-base-pair reads, so those segments were excluded. Several of the top co-occurrence clusters appeared to be linked to parvovirus B19, influenza, CMV and Epstein-Barr virus, according to a later analysis. While some public TCRs were present in many individuals, most TCR sequences turned up only very rarely across donors. According to the authors, the approach could potentially be generalized to other disease states and immunological phenotypes. A group of highly shared sequence variants was considered likely to be a technical artifact of the sequencing pipeline. According to a later analysis, TCR association rates differed among HLA loci, with DRB1 alleles showing the most associated TCRs and HLA-C alleles showing the fewest. The classifier was reported to diagnose cytomegalovirus status with high specificity and sensitivity in both the original and validation cohorts. Most CMV-associated TCR beta chains appeared to be HLA-restricted in a later analysis, and the HLA associations seemed to be driven largely by CMV exposure. In an earlier analysis of approximately 600 of the donors, most TCR beta V segments were observed in productive rearrangements about 90% or about 30% of the time, broadly matching IMGT annotations. Assigning TCR associations to individual alleles was difficult when HLA alleles, especially DR and DQ, strongly co-occurred. In vitro tests confirmed that a few of the cytomegalovirus-associated TCR beta chains recognize cytomegalovirus antigens. Immune exposure information for the cohort was limited to CMV serostatus. In a later analysis, HLA-associated TCR beta chains showed more clonal expansion and lower generation probabilities than non-associated chains that were equally common. Specific HLA alleles were associated with 15,000 to 20,000 TCR beta sequences at a false discovery rate of 0.05 in a later analysis. Because HLA typing was missing for some donors at each locus, association tests included only the typed subset. The study gave a list of 150 to 200 TCR beta chains associated with cytomegalovirus. About 15 rarely observed V segments, including chromosome 9 orphons, were excluded from the earlier analysis of a few hundred of the donors because counts were too low. The cohort was sequenced for TCR beta chains only, and without alpha or paired-chain data the features that could be detected were limited. Sequencing depth was assumed to be roughly uniform across donors in the presence/absence analyses, though that assumption may not hold. A later genetic analysis reported fewer N-insertions in productive TCRs among donors in an Asian-associated ancestry cluster than the roughly 690-donor mean.

About this clone: The specificity of this receptor is unknown. No quality values exist for individual bases; no much larger clone is one base distant.

The germline V gene specifies MGHRA as CDR1 and YSYEKL as CDR2. The junction carries 14 bases between V and J, which are trimmed by 0 bases and 2 bases respectively. There are 17 amino acids in the CDR3, from cysteine to phenylalanine inclusive. The retained sequence is limited to the CDR3, 51 bases, with the frame set at the first base. In total, more than 500 healthy bone marrow donors made up the cohort. Cohort members were all nominally healthy when sampled, although unrecorded immune exposures were likely present. The donor tested CMV seropositive and was one of the 289 seropositive cohort members. A peripheral blood sample was collected from each donor, and TCR beta sequencing was performed on peripheral blood mononuclear cells. The Qiagen DNeasy Blood Extraction Kit was used to extract genomic DNA from the blood cell samples. Library construction relied on the immunoSEQ multiplex PCR assay. The multiplex PCR relied on a mix of 60 forward primers for TCR Vbeta segments and 13 reverse primers for TCR Jbeta segments. A multiplex PCR assay on genomic DNA amplified the CDR3 region of rearranged TCR beta genes. The amplified TCR beta libraries were sequenced on the Illumina HiSeq System as 87-base-pair reads. The study's processing was this. A later analysis counted about 80 million unique TCR beta chains across the 550 to 750 repertoires, and 10 million to 11 million of these chains were shared by at least two donors. Raw reads were error-corrected and collapsed into unique sequences with a nearest-neighbor algorithm that merged closely related sequences to remove PCR and sequencing errors. To assign V, D and J gene segments, CDR3 sequences were aligned to IMGT reference sequences. For a sequence to be retained, a match of at least six nucleotides was required to both a V gene segment and a J gene segment. A rearrangement was called productive if the CDR3 had no stop codons and remained in frame with V and J, and every other rearrangement was called non-productive. Following IMGT convention, CDR3 was defined as the stretch from the second conserved V-encoded cysteine to the conserved J-encoded phenylalanine. The earlier analysis of some 550 of the donors excluded any sequence lacking an unambiguous match to a single V gene segment. In an earlier analysis of a few hundred of the donors, V segments were called functional above 56.7% productive rearrangements and were called segregating when the between-donor standard deviation exceeded 5%. A statistical classification framework was built for diagnosing cytomegalovirus status from the catalog of TCR beta chain sequences. A later analysis assigned V and J genes by comparing TCR nucleotide sequences with IMGT/GENE-DB human TR gene sequences. In a later analysis, CDR3 sequences and most-parsimonious VDJ recombination scenarios were assigned using the TCRdist pipeline. In a later analysis, every TCR beta chain was defined by the combination of its CDR3 amino acid sequence and its V-gene family, and reads without a unique V-gene family were dropped. A later analysis removed 592 highly shared, low-generation-probability nucleotide sequences to deal with suspected cross-contamination and a sequencing artifact. A later analysis calculated a clonal expansion index for each public chain from normalized within-repertoire ranks of inferred template counts. A later analysis computed generation probabilities with a VDJ recombination model fitted to out-of-frame rearrangements, and checked the results against IGoR. In a later analysis, TCR-TCR, TCR-HLA and TCR-CMV co-occurrence was scored with hypergeometric tests, and a repertoire-size bias correction was applied to TCR pairs. To estimate false discovery rates, a later analysis permuted the HLA or CMV assignments 20 times. A later analysis grouped co-occurring TCRs with DBSCAN, adding TCRdist sequence similarity when clustering within HLA-allele-positive subsets. Repertoires with fewer than 30,000 or more than 120,000 public chains, plus five repertoires with anomalous nucleotide sharing, were excluded from co-occurrence clustering. The source is immuneACCESS, and TCRdb retained only in-frame sequences with V and J called. Part of the clones is not carried over; for the studies checked, unresolved V genes explain less than half of this, and the remainder is unexplained. V, J and clone size derive from that table, while D and trimming were established from the DNA sequence. This sample has 85,000 to 130,000 clones in its table, and 75% of those were observed once. The ten largest clonotypes hold less than 3% of the sample.

Sequencing was carried out using PBMCs. The sequence was collected from a male donor in good health and CMV-seropositive. The V and J genes are TRBV4-1 and TRBJ2-1, and TRBD1 may be the D gene, going by 5 matching bases. The DNA sequence follows: TGCGCCAGCAGCCAAGATCTTGGGCAGGGTACCTACAATGAGCAGTTCTTC. Its protein reads: CASSQDLGQGTYNEQFF.